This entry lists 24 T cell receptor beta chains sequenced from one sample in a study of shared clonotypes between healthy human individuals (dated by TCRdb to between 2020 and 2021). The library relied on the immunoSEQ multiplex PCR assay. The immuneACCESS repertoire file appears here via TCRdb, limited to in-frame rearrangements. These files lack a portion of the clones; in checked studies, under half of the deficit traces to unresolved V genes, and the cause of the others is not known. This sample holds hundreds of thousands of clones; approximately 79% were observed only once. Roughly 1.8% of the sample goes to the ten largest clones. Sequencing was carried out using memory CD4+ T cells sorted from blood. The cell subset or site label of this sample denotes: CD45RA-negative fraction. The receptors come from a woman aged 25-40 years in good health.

CDR3 sequence reads: CASSKTTGVVNTEAFF. The CDR3 bases are TGTGCCAGCAGCAAAACGACAGGGGTCGTGAACACTGAAGCTTTCTTT. The chain employs TRBV7-9 and TRBJ1-1, with TRBD1 identical over 8 bases. The CDR3 extends over 16 amino acids. V shed 5 bases and J 0 bases; nucleotides not matched to a gene: 8. CDR1 and CDR2 (germline): SEHNR, FQNEAQ (reference sequence).

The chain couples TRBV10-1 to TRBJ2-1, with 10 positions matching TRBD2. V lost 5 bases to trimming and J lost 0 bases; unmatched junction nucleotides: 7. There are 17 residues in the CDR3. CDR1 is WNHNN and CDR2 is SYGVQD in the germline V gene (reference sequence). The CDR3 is CASSRTSGRSSYNEQFF. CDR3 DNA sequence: TGCGCCAGCAGTAGGACTAGCGGAAGAAGCTCCTACAATGAGCAGTTCTTC.

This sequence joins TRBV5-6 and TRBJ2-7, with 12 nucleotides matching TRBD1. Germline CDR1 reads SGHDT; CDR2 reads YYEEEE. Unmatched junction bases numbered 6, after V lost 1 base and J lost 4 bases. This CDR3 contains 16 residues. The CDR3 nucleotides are TGTGCCAGCAGCTTGTTCCGGGGACAGGGGGCGTACGAGCAGTACTTC. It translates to CASSLFRGQGAYEQYF.

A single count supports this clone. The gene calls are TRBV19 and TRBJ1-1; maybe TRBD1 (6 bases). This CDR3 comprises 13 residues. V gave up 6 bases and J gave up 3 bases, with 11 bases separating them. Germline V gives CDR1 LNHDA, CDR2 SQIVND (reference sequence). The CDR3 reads CASRDRQDTEAFF. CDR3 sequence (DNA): TGTGCCAGTAGAGACAGGCAAGACACTGAAGCTTTCTTT.

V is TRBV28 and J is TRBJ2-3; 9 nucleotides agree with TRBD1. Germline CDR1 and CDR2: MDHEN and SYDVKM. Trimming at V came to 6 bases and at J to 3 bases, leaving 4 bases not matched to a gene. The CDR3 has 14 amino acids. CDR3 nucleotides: TGTGCCAGCAGAAGACAGGGGGTAACAGATACGCAGTATTTT. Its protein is CASRRQGVTDTQYF.

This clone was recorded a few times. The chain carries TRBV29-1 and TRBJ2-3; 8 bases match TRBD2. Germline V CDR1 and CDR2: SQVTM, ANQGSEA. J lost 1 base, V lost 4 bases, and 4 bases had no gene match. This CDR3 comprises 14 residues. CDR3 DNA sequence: TGCAGCGTTGTCATCGGGGGGGGCACAGATACGCAGTATTTT. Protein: CSVVIGGGTDTQYF.

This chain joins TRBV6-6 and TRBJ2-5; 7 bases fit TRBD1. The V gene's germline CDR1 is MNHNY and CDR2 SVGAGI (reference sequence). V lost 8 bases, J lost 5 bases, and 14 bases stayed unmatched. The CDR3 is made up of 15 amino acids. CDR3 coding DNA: TGTGCCAGCGCGGCCTCGGGACAGACAAAGGAGACCCAGTACTTC. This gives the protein CASAASGQTKETQYF.

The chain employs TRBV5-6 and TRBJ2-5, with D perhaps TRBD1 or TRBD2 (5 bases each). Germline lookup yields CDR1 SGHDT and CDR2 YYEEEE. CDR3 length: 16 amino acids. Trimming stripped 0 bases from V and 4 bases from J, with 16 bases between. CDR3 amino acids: CASSLVGTPHGETQYF. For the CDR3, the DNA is TGTGCCAGCAGCTTGGTAGGGACCCCGCACGGAGAGACCCAGTACTTC.

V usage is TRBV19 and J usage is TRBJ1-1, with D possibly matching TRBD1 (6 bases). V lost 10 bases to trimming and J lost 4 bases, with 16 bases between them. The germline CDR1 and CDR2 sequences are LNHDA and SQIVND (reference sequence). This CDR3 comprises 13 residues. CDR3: CATTRGHGTEAFF. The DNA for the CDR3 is TGTGCCACTACCCGGGGGCATGGCACTGAAGCTTTCTTT.

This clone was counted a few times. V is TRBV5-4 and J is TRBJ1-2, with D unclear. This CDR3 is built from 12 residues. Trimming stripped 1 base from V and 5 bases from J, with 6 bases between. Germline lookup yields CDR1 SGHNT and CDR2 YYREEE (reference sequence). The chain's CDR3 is CASSLRGYGYTF. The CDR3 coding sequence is TGTGCCAGCAGCTTGCGGGGATATGGCTACACCTTC.

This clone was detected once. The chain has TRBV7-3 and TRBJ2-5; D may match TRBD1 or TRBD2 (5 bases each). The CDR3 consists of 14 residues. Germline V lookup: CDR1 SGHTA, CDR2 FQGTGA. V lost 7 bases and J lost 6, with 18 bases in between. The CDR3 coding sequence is TGTGCCAGCATCGGGACCGATTCGCAGAAGACCCAGTACTTC. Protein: CASIGTDSQKTQYF.

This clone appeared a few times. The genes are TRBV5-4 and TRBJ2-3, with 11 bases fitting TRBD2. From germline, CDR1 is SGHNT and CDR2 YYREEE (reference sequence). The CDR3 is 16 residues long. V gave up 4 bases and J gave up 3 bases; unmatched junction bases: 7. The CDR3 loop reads CASSLRLAGSTDTQYF. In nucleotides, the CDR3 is TGTGCCAGCAGCCTCCGACTAGCGGGAAGTACAGATACGCAGTATTTT. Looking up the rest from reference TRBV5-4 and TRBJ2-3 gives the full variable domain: ETGVTQSPTHLIKTRGQQVTLRCSSQSGHNTVSWYQQALGQGPQFIFQYYREEENGRGNFPPRFSGLQFPNYSSELNVNALELDDSALYLCASSLRLAGSTDTQYFGPGTRLTVL.

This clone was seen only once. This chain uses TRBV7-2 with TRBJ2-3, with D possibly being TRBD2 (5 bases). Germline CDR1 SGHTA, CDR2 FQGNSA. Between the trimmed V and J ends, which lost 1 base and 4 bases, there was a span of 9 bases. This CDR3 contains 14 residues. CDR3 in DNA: TGTGCCAGCAGCTTAGGTGGGAGCTCAGATACGCAGTATTTT. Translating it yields CASSLGGSSDTQYF.

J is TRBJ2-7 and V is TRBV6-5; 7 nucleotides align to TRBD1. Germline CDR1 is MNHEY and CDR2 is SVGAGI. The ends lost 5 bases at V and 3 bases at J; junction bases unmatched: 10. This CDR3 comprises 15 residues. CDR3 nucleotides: TGTGCCAGCAGTAAAACCCGGGACAGCCACTACGAGCAGTACTTC. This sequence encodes CASSKTRDSHYEQYF.

The CDR3 here is CASSYAGRGYEQYF. The CDR3 nucleotides read TGTGCCAGCAGTTACGCGGGGCGTGGGTACGAGCAGTACTTC. V usage is TRBV6-5 and J usage is TRBJ2-7; TRBD2 might be the D (6 bases). V shed 2 bases and J shed 4 bases, with 12 bases lying between them. Looked up from germline, CDR1 is MNHEY and CDR2 is SVGAGI. The CDR3 spans 14 residues.

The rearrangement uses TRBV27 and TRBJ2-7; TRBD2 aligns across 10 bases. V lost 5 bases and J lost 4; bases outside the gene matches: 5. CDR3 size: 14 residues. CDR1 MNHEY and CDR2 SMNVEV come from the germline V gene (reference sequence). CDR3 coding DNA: TGTGCCAGCAGTAGAAAGCGGGAGGGGTACGAGCAGTACTTC. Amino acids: CASSRKREGYEQYF.

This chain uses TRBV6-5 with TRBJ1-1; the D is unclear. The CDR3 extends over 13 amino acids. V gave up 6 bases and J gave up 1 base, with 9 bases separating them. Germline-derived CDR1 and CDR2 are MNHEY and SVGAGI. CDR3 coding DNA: TGTGCCAGCAGAACCGTTGGGAACACTGAAGCTTTCTTT. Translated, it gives CASRTVGNTEAFF.

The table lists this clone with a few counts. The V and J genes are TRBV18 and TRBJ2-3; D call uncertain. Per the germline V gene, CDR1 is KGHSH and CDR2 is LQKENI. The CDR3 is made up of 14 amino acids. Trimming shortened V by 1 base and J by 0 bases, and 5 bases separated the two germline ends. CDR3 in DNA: TGTGCCAGCTCACCACTGGACAGCACAGATACGCAGTATTTT. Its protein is CASSPLDSTDTQYF.

CDR3 region: CASSVTGLALGEQFF. The CDR3 DNA reads TGTGCCAGCAGTGTTACGGGACTAGCTCTAGGTGAGCAGTTCTTC. The chain combines TRBV6-4 with TRBJ2-1; 9 bases align to TRBD2. Trimming took 4 bases from V and 9 from J; bases not matched to a gene: 10. The CDR3 is 15 amino acids. Per the germline V gene, CDR1 is MRHNA and CDR2 is SNTAGT.

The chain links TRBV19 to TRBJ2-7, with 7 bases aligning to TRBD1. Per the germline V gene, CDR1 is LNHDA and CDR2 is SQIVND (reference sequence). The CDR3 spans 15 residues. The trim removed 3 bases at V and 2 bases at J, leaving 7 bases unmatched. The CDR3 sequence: CASSISRDSTYEQYF. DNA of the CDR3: TGTGCCAGTAGTATTTCCCGGGACAGCACCTACGAGCAGTACTTC.

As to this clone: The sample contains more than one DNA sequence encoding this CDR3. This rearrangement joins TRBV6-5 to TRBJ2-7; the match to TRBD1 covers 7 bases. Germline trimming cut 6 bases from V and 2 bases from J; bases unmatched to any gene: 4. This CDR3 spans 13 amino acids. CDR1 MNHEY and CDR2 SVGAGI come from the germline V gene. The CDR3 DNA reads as TGTGCCAGCAGAGCCGGGACAGCCTACGAGCAGTACTTC. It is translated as CASRAGTAYEQYF.

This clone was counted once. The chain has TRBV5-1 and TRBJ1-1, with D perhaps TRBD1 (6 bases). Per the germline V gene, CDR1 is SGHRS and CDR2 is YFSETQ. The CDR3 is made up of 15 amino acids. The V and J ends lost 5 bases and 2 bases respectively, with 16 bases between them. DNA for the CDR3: TGCGCCAGCAGAGTGACAATGGACAGTAACACTGAAGCTTTCTTT. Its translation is CASRVTMDSNTEAFF.

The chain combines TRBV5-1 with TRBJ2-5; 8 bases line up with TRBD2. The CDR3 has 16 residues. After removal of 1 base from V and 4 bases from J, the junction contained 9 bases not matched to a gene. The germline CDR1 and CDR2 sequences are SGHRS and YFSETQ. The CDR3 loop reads CASSLIPAGGAETQYF. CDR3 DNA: TGCGCCAGCAGCTTGATTCCGGCGGGAGGAGCAGAGACCCAGTACTTC.

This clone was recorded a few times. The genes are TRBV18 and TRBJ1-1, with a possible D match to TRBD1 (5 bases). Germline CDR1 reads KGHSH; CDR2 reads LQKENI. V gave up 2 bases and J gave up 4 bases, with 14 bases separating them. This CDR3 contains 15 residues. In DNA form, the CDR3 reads TGTGCCAGCTCACCAACTCAACCTGGGGGCACTGAAGCTTTCTTT. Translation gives CASSPTQPGGTEAFF. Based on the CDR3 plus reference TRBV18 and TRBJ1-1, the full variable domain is NAGVMQNPRHLVRRRGQEARLRCSPMKGHSHVYWYRQLPEEGLKFMVYLQKENIIDESGMPKERFSAEFPKEGPSILRIQQVVRGDSAAYFCASSPTQPGGTEAFFGQGTRLTVV.